These 10 T cell receptor beta chains share one sample of origin, sequenced in a study of shared clonotypes between healthy human individuals. Generated by immunoSEQ multiplex PCR, the TCRdb table keeps only in-frame clones and is missing some. The sample has about 490,000 clones; less than 80% are singletons. Specimen: PBMCs. The receptors were sampled from a woman aged 40 to 50 in good health. Some clones in this sample may be carry-over from other donors' samples.

The rearrangement uses TRBV7-3 and TRBJ1-1, with 8 bases fitting TRBD1. Per the germline V gene, CDR1 is SGHTA and CDR2 is FQGTGA. The CDR3 covers 13 residues. J lost 7 bases, V lost 3 bases, and 4 bases had no gene match. The CDR3, as DNA: TGTGCCAGCAGCTTCCAGGGGGCCGGTGAAGCTTTCTTT. As protein: CASSFQGAGEAFF.

This clone qualifies as medium-sized. Other DNA sequences in this specimen translate into the identical CDR3. The V gene is TRBV20-1, the J gene TRBJ2-5; TRBD1 might be the D (6 bases). Germline V gene lookup returns CDR1 DFQATT and CDR2 SNEGSKA (reference sequence). The CDR3 has 11 residues. Here the CDR3 reads CSGQLGETQYF. The CDR3 region has the DNA TGCAGCGGACAGTTAGGAGAGACCCAGTACTTC.

This chain uses TRBV18 with TRBJ2-7, with 10 bases lining up with TRBD2. J gave up 1 base and V 5 bases, and 2 bases lay outside the gene matches. CDR3 length equals 14 residues. CDR1 KGHSH and CDR2 LQKENI come from the germline V gene. The CDR3 spells CASSALAGSYEQYF. DNA of the CDR3: TGTGCCAGCTCAGCACTAGCGGGGTCCTACGAGCAGTACTTC.

The chain has TRBV7-8 and TRBJ1-1, with TRBD1 matching 8 bases. The CDR3 has 15 residues. CDR1 SGHVS and CDR2 FQNEAQ come from the germline V gene. Germline trimming cut 4 bases from V and 5 bases from J; bases unmatched to any gene: 9. The CDR3 DNA follows: TGTGCCAGCAGCTCCCAGGGGGCGAGCGGGACTGAAGCTTTCTTT. Translated, it gives CASSSQGASGTEAFF.

The V and J genes are TRBV7-9 and TRBJ1-1; TRBD1 matches at 7 bases. Per germline, CDR1 SEHNR and CDR2 FQNEAQ (reference sequence). CDR3 length: 16 amino acids. V was clipped by 0 bases and J by 4 bases; unmatched bases: 8. The CDR3 reads CASSLAGGIYGTEAFF. CDR3 coding DNA: TGTGCCAGCAGCTTAGCAGGGGGCATTTATGGCACTGAAGCTTTCTTT.

The rearrangement joins TRBV5-8 to TRBJ1-1; no firm D call. The CDR3 has 11 residues. Germline loops: CDR1 SGHTS, CDR2 YDEGEE. The germline V and J ends were trimmed by 4 bases and 3 bases, with 4 bases remaining between them. CDR3 sequence (DNA): TGTGCCAGCAGCCCCTACACTGAAGCTTTCTTT. It codes for CASSPYTEAFF.

The chain links TRBV11-1 to TRBJ2-5; D gene unclear. Trimming left V 5 bases short and J 1 base short, with 11 bases between. CDR1 and CDR2 from the germline V gene are SGHAT and FQDESV (reference sequence). The CDR3 runs 14 residues. CDR3 DNA sequence: TGTGCCAGCAGCCCGAGACCCGGCCAAGAGACCCAGTACTTC. This codes for CASSPRPGQETQYF.

As concerns this clone: Other nucleotide sequences in the sample specify the same CDR3. This sequence joins TRBV28 and TRBJ1-6; 7 bases agree with TRBD1. The CDR3 is 15 residues long. V was pared by 6 bases and J by 8 bases, with 10 bases of the junction left unmatched. Per the germline V gene, CDR1 is MDHEN and CDR2 is SYDVKM. The CDR3 coding sequence is TGTGCCAGCAGCCAGATCGACAGGGATCATTCACCCCTCCACTTT. Encoded protein: CASSQIDRDHSPLHF. Together with reference TRBV28 and TRBJ1-6, the CDR3 gives the full variable domain: DVKVTQSSRYLVKRTGEKVFLECVQDMDHENMFWYRQDPGLGLRLIYFSYDVKMKEKGDIPEGYSVSREKKERFSLILESASTNQTSMYLCASSQIDRDHSPLHFGNGTRLTVT.

This clone was seen a single time. V usage is TRBV18 and J usage is TRBJ2-1; 11 nucleotides align to TRBD2. Germline values: CDR1 KGHSH, CDR2 LQKENI. The CDR3 contains 15 residues. V lost 3 bases, J lost 2 bases, and 0 bases stayed unmatched. The CDR3 region is CASSPTSGAYNEQFF. For the CDR3, the DNA is TGTGCCAGCTCACCGACTAGCGGGGCCTACAATGAGCAGTTCTTC.

V is TRBV28 and J is TRBJ2-5, with 10 bases identical to TRBD2. Unmatched junction bases numbered 6, after V lost 3 bases and J lost 2 bases. CDR1 MDHEN and CDR2 SYDVKM come from the germline V gene. This CDR3 spans 16 amino acids. CDR3 protein: CASSFRGLAPQETQYF. The CDR3 region has the DNA TGTGCCAGCAGTTTTCGGGGACTAGCGCCTCAAGAGACCCAGTACTTC.